Presented here are 5 T cell receptor beta chains from one specimen sequenced in a study of cytomegalovirus exposure and HLA in healthy donors. A multiplex PCR was run with 60 Vbeta primers and 13 Jbeta primers. Generated by immunoSEQ multiplex PCR, the TCRdb table keeps only in-frame clones and is missing some. The sample carries 110,000 to 150,000 clones, less than 85% recorded once. Specimen: PBMCs. The source of these receptors is an older woman in good health and CMV-seropositive.

V and J are TRBV2 and TRBJ2-1; 9 bases align to TRBD1. Germline trimming cut 3 bases from V and 9 bases from J; bases unmatched to any gene: 9. This CDR3 comprises 15 residues. Germline V gene lookup returns CDR1 SNHLY and CDR2 FYNNEI. The CDR3 is CASSDLGQGTGEQFF. Written as DNA, the CDR3 is TGTGCCAGCAGTGATTTGGGACAGGGTACCGGTGAGCAGTTCTTC.

This chain joins TRBV11-2 and TRBJ2-5; D might be TRBD2 (5 bases). CDR1 is SGHAT, CDR2 FQNNGV, per germline. Trimming pared 5 bases from V and 2 bases from J, leaving 6 bases between. This CDR3 comprises 12 residues. CDR3 bases: TGTGCCAGCAGCCGGGATCAAGAGACCCAGTACTTC. Residues: CASSRDQETQYF.

This chain links TRBV7-2 with TRBJ2-7; a weak D match, TRBD1 (5 bases). V gave up 4 bases and J gave up 5 bases, with 18 bases separating them. In germline, CDR1 is SGHTA, CDR2 FQGNSA. The CDR3 loop spans 15 amino acids. CDR3 sequence: CASSWGGRDSNEQYF. CDR3 nucleotides: TGTGCCAGCAGCTGGGGTGGCAGGGATAGCAACGAGCAGTACTTC.

This chain uses TRBV14 with TRBJ1-1; 10 bases fit TRBD1. This CDR3 comprises 16 residues. The ends lost 3 bases at V and 7 bases at J; junction bases unmatched: 11. Germline CDR1 is SGHDN and CDR2 is FVKESK. The CDR3 DNA reads as TGTGCCAGCAGCCACTACGCAGGACAGGGGGATCGTGAAGCTTTCTTT. Translating it yields CASSHYAGQGDREAFF.

The rearrangement uses TRBV5-4 and TRBJ2-7, with 9 bases matching TRBD2. The CDR3 has 15 amino acids. Germline V gene lookup returns CDR1 SGHNT and CDR2 YYREEE (reference sequence). V trimming: 0 bases; J trimming: 6 bases; junction bases outside the gene matches: 7. In DNA form, the CDR3 reads TGTGCCAGCAGCTTGGGGAGCGGGAGGCTAGGCGAGCAGTACTTC. Translating it yields CASSLGSGRLGEQYF.